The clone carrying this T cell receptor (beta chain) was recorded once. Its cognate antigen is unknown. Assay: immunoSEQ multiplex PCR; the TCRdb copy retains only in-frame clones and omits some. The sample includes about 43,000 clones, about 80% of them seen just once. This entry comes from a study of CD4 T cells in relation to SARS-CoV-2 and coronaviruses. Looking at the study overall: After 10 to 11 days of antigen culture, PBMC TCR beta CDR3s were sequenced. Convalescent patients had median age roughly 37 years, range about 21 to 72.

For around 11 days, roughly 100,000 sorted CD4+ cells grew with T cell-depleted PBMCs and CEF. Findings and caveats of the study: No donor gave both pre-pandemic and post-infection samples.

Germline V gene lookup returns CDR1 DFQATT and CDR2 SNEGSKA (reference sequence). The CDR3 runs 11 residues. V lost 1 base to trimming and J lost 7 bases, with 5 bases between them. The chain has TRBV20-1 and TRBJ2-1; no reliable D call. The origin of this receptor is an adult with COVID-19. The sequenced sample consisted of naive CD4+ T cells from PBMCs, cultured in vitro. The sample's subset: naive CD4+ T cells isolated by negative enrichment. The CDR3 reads CSARVVNEQFF. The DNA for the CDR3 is TGCAGTGCTAGAGTTGTTAATGAGCAGTTCTTC.